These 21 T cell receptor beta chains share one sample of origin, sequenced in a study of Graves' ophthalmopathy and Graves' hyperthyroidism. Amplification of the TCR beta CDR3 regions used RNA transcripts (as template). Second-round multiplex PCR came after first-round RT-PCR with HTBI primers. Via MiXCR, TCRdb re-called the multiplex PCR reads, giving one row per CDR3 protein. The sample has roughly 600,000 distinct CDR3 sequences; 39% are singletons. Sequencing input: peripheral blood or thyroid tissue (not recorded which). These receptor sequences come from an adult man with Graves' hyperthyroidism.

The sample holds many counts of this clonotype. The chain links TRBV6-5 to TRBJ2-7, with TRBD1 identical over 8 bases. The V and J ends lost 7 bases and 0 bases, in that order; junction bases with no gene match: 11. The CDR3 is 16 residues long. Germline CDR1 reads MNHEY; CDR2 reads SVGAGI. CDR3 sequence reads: CASTRTGTGVSYEQYF. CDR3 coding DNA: TGTGCCAGCACCCGGACCGGGACAGGAGTCTCCTACGAGCAGTACTTC.

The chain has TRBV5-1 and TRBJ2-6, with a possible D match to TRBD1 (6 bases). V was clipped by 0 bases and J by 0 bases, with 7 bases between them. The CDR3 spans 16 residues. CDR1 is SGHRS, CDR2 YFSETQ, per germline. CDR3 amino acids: CASSLGGHSGANVLTF. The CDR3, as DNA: TGCGCCAGCAGCTTGGGGGGGCACTCTGGGGCCAACGTCCTGACTTTC.

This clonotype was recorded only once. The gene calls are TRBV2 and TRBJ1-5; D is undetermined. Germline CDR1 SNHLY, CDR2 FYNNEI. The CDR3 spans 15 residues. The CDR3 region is CARGPWGYSNQPQHF. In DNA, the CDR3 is TGTGCTAGAGGTCCCTGGGGTTATAGCAATCAGCCCCAGCATTTT. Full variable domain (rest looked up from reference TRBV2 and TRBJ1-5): EPEVTQTPSHQVTQMGQEVILRCVPISNHLYFYWYRQILGQKVEFLVSFYNNEISEKSEIFDDQFSVERPDGSNFTLKIRSTKLEDSAMYFCARGPWGYSNQPQHFGDGTRLSIL.

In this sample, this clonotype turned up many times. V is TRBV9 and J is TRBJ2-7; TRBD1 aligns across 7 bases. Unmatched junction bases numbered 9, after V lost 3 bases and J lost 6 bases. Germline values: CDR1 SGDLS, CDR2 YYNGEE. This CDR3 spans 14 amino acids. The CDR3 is CASSGAGQAGEQYF. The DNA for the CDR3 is TGTGCCAGCAGCGGAGCAGGACAGGCCGGCGAGCAGTACTTC.

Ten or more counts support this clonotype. The CDR3 region is CASSQAGQGKTQYF. CDR3 coding DNA: TGTGCCAGCAGCCAAGCGGGACAGGGGAAGACCCAGTACTTC. The chain is built from TRBV3-1 and TRBJ2-5; 10 nucleotides line up with TRBD1. Trimming cost V 1 base and J 6 bases; bases outside gene matches: 2. The germline CDR1 and CDR2 sequences are LGHDT and YNNKEL (reference sequence). This CDR3 has 14 residues.

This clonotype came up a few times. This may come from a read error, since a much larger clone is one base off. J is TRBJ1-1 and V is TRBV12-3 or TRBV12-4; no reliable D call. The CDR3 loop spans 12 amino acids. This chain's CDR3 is CASSLVTTEVFF. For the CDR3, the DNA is TGTGCCAGCAGTTTAGTCACCACTGAAGTTTTCTTT.

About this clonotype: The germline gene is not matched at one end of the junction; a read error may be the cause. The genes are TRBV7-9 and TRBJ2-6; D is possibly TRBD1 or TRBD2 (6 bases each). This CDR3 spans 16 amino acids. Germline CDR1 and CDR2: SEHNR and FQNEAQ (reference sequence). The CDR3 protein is CASSYIAGPGANVLTF. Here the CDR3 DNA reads TGTGCCAGCAGCTACATCGCAGGGCCGGGGGCCAACGTCCTGACGTTC.

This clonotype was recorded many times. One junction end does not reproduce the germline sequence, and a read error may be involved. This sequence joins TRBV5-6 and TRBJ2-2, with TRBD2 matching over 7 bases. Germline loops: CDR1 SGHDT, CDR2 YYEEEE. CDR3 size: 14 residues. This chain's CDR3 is CASCFGGVTGELFF. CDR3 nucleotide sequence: TGTGCCAGCTGCTTTGGGGGGGTCACCGGGGAGCTGTTTTTT.

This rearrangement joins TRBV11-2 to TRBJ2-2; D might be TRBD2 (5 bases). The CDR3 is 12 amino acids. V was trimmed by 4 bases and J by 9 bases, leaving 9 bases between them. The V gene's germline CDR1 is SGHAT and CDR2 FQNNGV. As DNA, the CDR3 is TGTGCCAGCAGCTCCGGGGAATGGGAGCTGTTTTTT. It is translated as CASSSGEWELFF.

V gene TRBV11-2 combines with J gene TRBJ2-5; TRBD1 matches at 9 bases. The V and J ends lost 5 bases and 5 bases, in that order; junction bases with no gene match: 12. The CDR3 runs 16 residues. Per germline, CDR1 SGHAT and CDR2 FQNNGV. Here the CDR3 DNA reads TGTGCCAGCAGCCGTGCCGGACAGGGGCTTTGGGAGACCCAGTACTTC. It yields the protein CASSRAGQGLWETQYF.

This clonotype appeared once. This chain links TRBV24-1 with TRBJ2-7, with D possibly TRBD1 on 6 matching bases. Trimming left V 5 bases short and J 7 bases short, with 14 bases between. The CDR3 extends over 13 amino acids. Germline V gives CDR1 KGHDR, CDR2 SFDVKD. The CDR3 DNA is TGTGCCACCAGTGGAGGGGGTACCGGGGAGCAGTACTTC. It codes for CATSGGGTGEQYF.

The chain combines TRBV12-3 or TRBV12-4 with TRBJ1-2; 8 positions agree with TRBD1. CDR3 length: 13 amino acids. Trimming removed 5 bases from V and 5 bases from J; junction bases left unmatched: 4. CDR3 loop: CASSRDRRYGYTF. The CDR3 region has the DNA TGTGCCAGCAGTCGGGACAGGAGATATGGCTACACCTTC.

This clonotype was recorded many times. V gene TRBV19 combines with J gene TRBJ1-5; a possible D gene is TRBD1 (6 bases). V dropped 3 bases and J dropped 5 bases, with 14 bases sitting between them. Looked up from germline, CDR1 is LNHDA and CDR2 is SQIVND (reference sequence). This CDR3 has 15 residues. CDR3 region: CASSIGIRGDQPQHF. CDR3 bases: TGTGCCAGTAGTATCGGGATTAGGGGGGATCAGCCCCAGCATTTT.

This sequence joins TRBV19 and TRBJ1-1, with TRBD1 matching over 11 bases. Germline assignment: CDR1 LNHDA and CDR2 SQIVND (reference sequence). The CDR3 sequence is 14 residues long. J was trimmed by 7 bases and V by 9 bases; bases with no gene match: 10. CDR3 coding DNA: TGTGCCAGCTCGTATGGACAGGGGGCGAATGAAGCTTTCTTT. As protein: CASSYGQGANEAFF. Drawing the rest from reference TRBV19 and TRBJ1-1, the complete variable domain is DGGITQSPKYLFRKEGQNVTLSCEQNLNHDAMYWYRQDPGQGLRLIYYSQIVNDFQKGDIAEGYSVSREKKESFPLTVTSAQKNPTAFYLCASSYGQGANEAFFGQGTRLTVV.

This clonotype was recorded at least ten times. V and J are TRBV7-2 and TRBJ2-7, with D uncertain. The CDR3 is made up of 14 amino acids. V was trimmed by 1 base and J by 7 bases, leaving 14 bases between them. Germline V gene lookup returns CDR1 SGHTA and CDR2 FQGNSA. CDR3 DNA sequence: TGTGCCAGCAGCTTAGTGCTGGGTTTTGGGGAGCAGTACTTC. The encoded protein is CASSLVLGFGEQYF.

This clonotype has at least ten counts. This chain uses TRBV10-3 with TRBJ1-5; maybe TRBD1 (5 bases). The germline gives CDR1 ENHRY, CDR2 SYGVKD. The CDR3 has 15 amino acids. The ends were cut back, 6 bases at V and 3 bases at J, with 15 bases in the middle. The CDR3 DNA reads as TGTGCCATCAGCGACCTTGGCAGGGACAATCAGCCCCAGCATTTT. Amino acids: CAISDLGRDNQPQHF.

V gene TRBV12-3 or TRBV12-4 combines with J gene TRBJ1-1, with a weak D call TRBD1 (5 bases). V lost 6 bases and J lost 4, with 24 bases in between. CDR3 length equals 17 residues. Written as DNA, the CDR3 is TGTGCCAGCAGCCCCGGGGGTCAAATTCTCCGGGGCACTGAAGCTTTCTTT. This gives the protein CASSPGGQILRGTEAFF.

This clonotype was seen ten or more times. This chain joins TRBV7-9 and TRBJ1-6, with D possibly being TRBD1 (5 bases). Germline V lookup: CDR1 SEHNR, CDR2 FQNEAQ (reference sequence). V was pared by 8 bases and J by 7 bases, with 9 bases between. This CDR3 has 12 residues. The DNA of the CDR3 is TGTGCCAGCTGCAGGGACAATTCACCCCTCCACTTT. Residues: CASCRDNSPLHF.

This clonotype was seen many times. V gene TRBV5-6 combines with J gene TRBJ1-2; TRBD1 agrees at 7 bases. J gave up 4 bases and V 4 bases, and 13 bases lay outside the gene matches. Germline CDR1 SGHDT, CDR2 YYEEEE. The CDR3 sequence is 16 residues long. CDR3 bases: TGTGCCAGCAGCATACTTGAAGGGGGCATGGTCTATGGCTACACCTTC. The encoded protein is CASSILEGGMVYGYTF.

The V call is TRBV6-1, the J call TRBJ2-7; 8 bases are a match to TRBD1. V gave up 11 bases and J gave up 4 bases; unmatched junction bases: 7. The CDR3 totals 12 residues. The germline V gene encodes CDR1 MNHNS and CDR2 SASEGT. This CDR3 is CAGAQGAYEQYF. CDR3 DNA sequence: TGTGCCGGGGCCCAGGGGGCTTACGAGCAGTACTTC.

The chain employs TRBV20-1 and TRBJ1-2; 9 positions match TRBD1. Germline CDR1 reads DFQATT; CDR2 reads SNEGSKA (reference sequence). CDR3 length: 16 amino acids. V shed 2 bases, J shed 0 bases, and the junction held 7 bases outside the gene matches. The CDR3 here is CSARLNRGRTNYGYTF. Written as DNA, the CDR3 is TGCAGTGCTAGACTGAACAGGGGGCGGACTAACTATGGCTACACCTTC.